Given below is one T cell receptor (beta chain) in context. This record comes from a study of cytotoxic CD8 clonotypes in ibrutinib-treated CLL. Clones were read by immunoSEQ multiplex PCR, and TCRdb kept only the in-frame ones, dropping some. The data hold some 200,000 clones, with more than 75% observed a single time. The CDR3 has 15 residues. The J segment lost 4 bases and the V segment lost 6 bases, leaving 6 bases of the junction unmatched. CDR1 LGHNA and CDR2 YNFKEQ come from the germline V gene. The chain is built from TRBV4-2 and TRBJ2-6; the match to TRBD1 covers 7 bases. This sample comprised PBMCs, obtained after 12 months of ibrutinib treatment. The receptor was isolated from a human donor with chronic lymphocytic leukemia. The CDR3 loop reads CASSPRDSGANVLTF. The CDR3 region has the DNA TGTGCCAGCAGTCCTCGGGACAGCGGGGCCAACGTCCTGACTTTC.